This is a list of T cell receptor beta chains from one sample in a study of regulatory T cells in long-lasting Graves disease. TCRdb processed the multiplex PCR reads anew with MiXCR; each CDR3 protein has one entry. The sample lists roughly 500,000 distinct CDR3 sequences; less than 15% were seen once. This sample was shared with a second study, whose subject was T cells in Graves' hyperthyroidism and ophthalmopathy.

The source was peripheral blood mononuclear cells (PBMCs), collected at new diagnosis, from a patient treated with antithyroid drugs. The origin of the receptors is a man in his thirties or forties with Graves disease. CDR3s include the opening cysteine and the closing phenylalanine or tryptophan. Fields, in order: CDR3 protein, CDR3 DNA, V gene, J gene, D gene, clone size. A D gene is named only where the DNA matches it firmly. Clone size is shown for a subset of rows, as once, few, many or a class of expanded clone.

CDR3: CASSPLAGANVLTF; DNA: TGTGCCAGCAGCCCCCTGGCTGGGGCCAACGTCCTGACTTTC; V: TRBV7-8; J: TRBJ2-6; D: NA; size: many
CDR3: CASSDPSDYNEQFF; DNA: TGTGCCAGTAGTGACCCTAGCGACTACAATGAGCAGTTCTTC; V: TRBV19; J: TRBJ2-1; D: NA; size: NA
CDR3: CASSQQNANEKLFF; DNA: TGTGCCAGCAGTCAGCAGAACGCGAATGAAAAACTGTTTTTT; V: TRBV6-1; J: TRBJ1-4; D: NA; size: NA
CDR3: CAWSALPTEAFF; DNA: TGTGCCTGGAGTGCCCTCCCCACTGAAGCTTTCTTT; V: TRBV30; J: TRBJ1-1; D: NA; size: many
CDR3: CASSISSGQNNEQFF; DNA: TGTGCCAGCAGCATCTCTAGCGGGCAGAACAATGAGCAGTTCTTC; V: TRBV7-2; J: TRBJ2-1; D: TRBD2; size: many
CDR3: CASSGTTGGDTEAFF; DNA: TGTGCCAGCAGTGGAACGACAGGGGGTGACACTGAAGCTTTCTTT; V: TRBV28; J: TRBJ1-1; D: TRBD1; size: few
CDR3: CASSRSNYGYTF; DNA: TGTGCCAGCAGTCGCTCTAACTATGGCTACACCTTC; V: TRBV12-3/TRBV12-4; J: TRBJ1-2; D: NA; size: many
CDR3: CASSVGRSNYGYTF; DNA: TGTGCCAGCAGTGTTGGCAGGTCCAACTATGGCTACACCTTC; V: TRBV2; J: TRBJ1-2; D: NA; size: few
CDR3: CASSPSPGRDYEQYF; DNA: TGTGCCAGCAGTCCCTCCCCGGGACGCGACTACGAGCAGTACTTC; V: TRBV6-2/TRBV6-3; J: TRBJ2-7; D: NA; size: many
CDR3: CASTTLKVNGGELFF; DNA: TGTGCCAGCACCACCCTGAAGGTGAACGGCGGGGAGCTGTTTTTT; V: TRBV11-2; J: TRBJ2-2; D: NA; size: many
CDR3: CASRGATGNTIYF; DNA: TGCGCCAGCCGGGGGGCAACGGGAAACACCATATATTTT; V: TRBV10-1; J: TRBJ1-3; D: NA; size: NA
CDR3: CASSPEGGLRTTEAFF; DNA: TGTGCCAGCAGCCCCGAGGGCGGGCTCCGCACCACTGAAGCTTTCTTT; V: TRBV7-3; J: TRBJ1-1; D: NA; size: many
CDR3: CASSFAGRRGYTF; DNA: TGTGCCAGCAGTTTTGCGGGAAGGAGGGGCTACACCTTC; V: TRBV28; J: TRBJ1-2; D: NA; size: NA
CDR3: CSVEELAGGNYEQYF; DNA: TGCAGCGTTGAAGAATTAGCGGGAGGAAACTACGAGCAGTACTTC; V: TRBV29-1; J: TRBJ2-7; D: TRBD2; size: many
CDR3: CASSLSGTGGYGYTF; DNA: TGTGCCAGCAGTTTATCGGGGACAGGGGGCTATGGCTACACCTTC; V: TRBV27; J: TRBJ1-2; D: TRBD1; size: many
CDR3: CASSLRADSYTGELFF; DNA: TGTGCCAGCAGCTTAAGAGCGGATTCTTACACCGGGGAGCTGTTTTTT; V: TRBV7-3; J: TRBJ2-2; D: NA; size: few
CDR3: CASSATTSNQPQHF; DNA: TGTGCCAGCAGTGCAACAACGAGCAATCAGCCCCAGCATTTT; V: TRBV2; J: TRBJ1-5; D: NA; size: many
CDR3: CASSLVPDEQSF; DNA: TGTGCCAGCAGCTTAGTGCCGGATGAGCAGTCCTTC; V: TRBV11-3; J: TRBJ2-1; D: NA; size: NA
CDR3: CASSLDGSGHSYEQYF; DNA: TGCGCCAGCAGCTTGGATGGGAGCGGGCACTCCTACGAGCAGTACTTC; V: TRBV5-1; J: TRBJ2-7; D: NA; size: many
CDR3: CASRRDSGTNNEQFF; DNA: TGCGCCAGCAGGCGGGACTCCGGGACTAACAATGAGCAGTTCTTC; V: TRBV10-2; J: TRBJ2-1; D: TRBD2; size: many
CDR3: CASSQRGVSNQPQHF; DNA: TGTGCCAGCAGCCAAAGGGGAGTTAGCAATCAGCCCCAGCATTTT; V: TRBV6-1; J: TRBJ1-5; D: NA; size: few
CDR3: CASSEVLIRPHQPQHF; DNA: TGTGCCAGCAGTGAAGTATTGATACGGCCCCATCAGCCCCAGCATTTT; V: TRBV6-1; J: TRBJ1-5; D: NA; size: many
CDR3: CASSEAGRETSPQYF; DNA: TGTGCCAGCAGTGAAGCTGGTCGGGAGACATCCCCTCAGTACTTC; V: TRBV2; J: TRBJ2-5; D: NA; size: many
CDR3: CASDRGQGGNQPQHF; DNA: TGCGCCAGCGATAGGGGACAGGGGGGCAATCAGCCCCAGCATTTT; V: TRBV10-1; J: TRBJ1-5; D: TRBD1; size: many
CDR3: CASSRDRNYEQYF; DNA: TGTGCCAGCAGCAGGGACAGGAACTACGAGCAGTACTTC; V: TRBV3-1; J: TRBJ2-7; D: TRBD1; size: NA
CDR3: CASSSGLGGGTDTQYF; DNA: TGTGCCAGCAGCTCCGGACTAGGGGGGGGGACAGATACGCAGTATTTT; V: TRBV13; J: TRBJ2-3; D: NA; size: few
CDR3: CASSLYLAVQETQYF; DNA: TGCGCCAGCAGCTTATATCTAGCGGTCCAAGAGACCCAGTACTTC; V: TRBV5-1; J: TRBJ2-5; D: TRBD2; size: NA
CDR3: CASSVRGSNTEAFF; DNA: TGTGCCAGCAGTGTAAGGGGGTCGAACACTGAAGCTTTCTTT; V: TRBV2; J: TRBJ1-1; D: NA; size: many
CDR3: CASSWQGIEAFF; DNA: TGTGCCAGCAGCTGGCAGGGGATTGAAGCTTTCTTT; V: TRBV7-2; J: TRBJ1-1; D: NA; size: many
CDR3: CASSMGEAFF; DNA: TGTGCCAGTAGTATGGGTGAAGCTTTCTTT; V: TRBV19; J: TRBJ1-1; D: NA; size: NA
CDR3: CASSEAFRLAGTFQETQYF; DNA: TGTGCCAGCAGTGAAGCCTTTAGACTAGCGGGAACCTTCCAAGAGACCCAGTACTTC; V: TRBV2; J: TRBJ2-5; D: TRBD2; size: many
CDR3: CASSYPQGGGSRGYEQYF; DNA: TGTGCCAGCAGTTACCCCCAAGGAGGGGGCAGCCGGGGCTACGAGCAGTACTTC; V: TRBV6-9; J: TRBJ2-7; D: NA; size: many
CDR3: CAISEWTEITDTQYF; DNA: TGTGCCATCAGTGAATGGACAGAGATTACAGATACGCAGTATTTT; V: TRBV10-3; J: TRBJ2-3; D: NA; size: NA
CDR3: CASSSDSPEAFF; DNA: TGTGCCAGCAGCTCGGACAGCCCTGAAGCTTTCTTT; V: TRBV12-3/TRBV12-4; J: TRBJ1-1; D: NA; size: many
CDR3: CASSINRGGKNIQYF; DNA: TGTGCCAGTAGTATAAACCGGGGGGGGAAAAACATTCAGTACTTC; V: TRBV19; J: TRBJ2-4; D: TRBD2; size: NA
CDR3: CASSYSRKAKNIQYF; DNA: TGTGCCAGCAGTTACTCGAGAAAGGCCAAAAACATTCAGTACTTC; V: TRBV6-6; J: TRBJ2-4; D: NA; size: NA
CDR3: CSARIQGSGQPQHF; DNA: TGCAGTGCACGGATACAGGGCAGCGGTCAGCCCCAGCATTTT; V: TRBV20-1; J: TRBJ1-5; D: NA; size: many
CDR3: CASSFTGWAEAFF; DNA: TGTGCCAGCAGCTTCACCGGGTGGGCTGAAGCTTTCTTT; V: TRBV13; J: TRBJ1-1; D: NA; size: many
CDR3: CASSQDSGLAGDF; DNA: TGTGCCAGCAGCCAAGATAGCGGACTAGCGGGGGATTTC; V: TRBV3-1; J: TRBJ2-5; D: TRBD2; size: NA
CDR3: CASSDPGTSGYEQYF; DNA: TGTGCCAGCAGTGATCCCGGGACTAGCGGCTACGAGCAGTACTTC; V: TRBV2; J: TRBJ2-7; D: TRBD2; size: many
CDR3: CASTGADGDEQYF; DNA: TGTGCCAGCACAGGGGCGGACGGGGACGAGCAGTACTTC; V: TRBV2; J: TRBJ2-7; D: NA; size: many
CDR3: CASSQAGTSVQETQYF; DNA: TGTGCCAGCAGCCAGGCCGGGACTAGCGTCCAAGAGACCCAGTACTTC; V: TRBV3-1; J: TRBJ2-5; D: TRBD2; size: few
CDR3: CASSPTSGGIYNEQFF; DNA: TGTGCCAGCAGCCCAACTAGCGGGGGGATCTACAATGAGCAGTTCTTC; V: TRBV7-2; J: TRBJ2-1; D: TRBD2; size: many
CDR3: CSARGTGAEQYF; DNA: TGCAGTGCTAGAGGGACAGGGGCCGAGCAGTACTTC; V: TRBV20-1; J: TRBJ2-7; D: TRBD1; size: few
CDR3: CASRGTGANEKLFF; DNA: TGTGCCAGCAGGGGGACAGGGGCCAATGAAAAACTGTTTTTT; V: TRBV7-9; J: TRBJ1-4; D: TRBD1; size: few
CDR3: CASSIGGSSYNEQYF; DNA: TGTGCCAGTAGTATAGGGGGGAGCTCCTACAATGAGCAGTACTTC; V: TRBV19; J: TRBJ2-7; D: NA; size: NA
CDR3: CASKESGTANYGYTF; DNA: TGTGCCAGCAAAGAATCCGGGACAGCTAACTATGGCTACACCTTC; V: TRBV6-1; J: TRBJ1-2; D: TRBD1; size: few
CDR3: CASSTEGAGEAFF; DNA: TGCGCCAGCAGCACCGAGGGGGCAGGTGAAGCTTTCTTT; V: TRBV5-1; J: TRBJ1-1; D: TRBD1; size: many
CDR3: CASSLGRTSGNQETQYF; DNA: TGTGCCAGCAGCTTAGGGAGGACTAGCGGCAACCAAGAGACCCAGTACTTC; V: TRBV11-3; J: TRBJ2-5; D: TRBD2; size: many
CDR3: CASNTGIYGYTF; DNA: TGTGCCAGCAACACAGGGATCTATGGCTACACCTTC; V: TRBV2; J: TRBJ1-2; D: NA; size: many
CDR3: CATGGQGMNTEAFF; DNA: TGTGCCACCGGCGGACAGGGCATGAACACTGAAGCTTTCTTT; V: TRBV10-3; J: TRBJ1-1; D: TRBD1; size: many